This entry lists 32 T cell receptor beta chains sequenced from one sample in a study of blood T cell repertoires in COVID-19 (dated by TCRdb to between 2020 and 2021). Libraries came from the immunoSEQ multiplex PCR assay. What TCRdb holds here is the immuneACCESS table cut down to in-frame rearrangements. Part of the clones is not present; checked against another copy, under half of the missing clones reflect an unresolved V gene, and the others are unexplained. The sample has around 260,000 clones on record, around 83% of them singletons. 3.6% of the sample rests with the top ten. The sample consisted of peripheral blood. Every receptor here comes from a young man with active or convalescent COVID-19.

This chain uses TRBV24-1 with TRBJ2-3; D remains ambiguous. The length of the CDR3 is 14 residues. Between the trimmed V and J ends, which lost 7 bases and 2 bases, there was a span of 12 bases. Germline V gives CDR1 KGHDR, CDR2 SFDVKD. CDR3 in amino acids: CATSSFRYTDTQYF. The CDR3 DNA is TGTGCCACCAGCTCCTTCCGGTACACAGATACGCAGTATTTT.

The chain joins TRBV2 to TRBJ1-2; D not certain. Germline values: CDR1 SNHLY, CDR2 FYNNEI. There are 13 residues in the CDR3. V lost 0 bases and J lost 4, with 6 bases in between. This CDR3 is CASSEARFYGYTF. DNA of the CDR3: TGTGCCAGCAGTGAAGCGCGGTTCTATGGCTACACCTTC.

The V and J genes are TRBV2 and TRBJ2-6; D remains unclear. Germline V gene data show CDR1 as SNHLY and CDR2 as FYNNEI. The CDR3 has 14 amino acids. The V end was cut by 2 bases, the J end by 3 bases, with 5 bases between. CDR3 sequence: CASSEFSGANVLTF. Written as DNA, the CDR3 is TGTGCCAGCAGTGAATTCAGTGGGGCCAACGTCCTGACTTTC.

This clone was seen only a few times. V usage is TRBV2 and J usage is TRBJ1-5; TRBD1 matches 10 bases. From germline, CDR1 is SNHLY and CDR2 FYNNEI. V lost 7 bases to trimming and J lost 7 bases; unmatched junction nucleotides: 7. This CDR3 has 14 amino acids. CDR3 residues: CASTSGTGEQPQHF. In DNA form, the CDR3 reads TGTGCCAGCACGTCCGGGACAGGGGAACAGCCCCAGCATTTT.

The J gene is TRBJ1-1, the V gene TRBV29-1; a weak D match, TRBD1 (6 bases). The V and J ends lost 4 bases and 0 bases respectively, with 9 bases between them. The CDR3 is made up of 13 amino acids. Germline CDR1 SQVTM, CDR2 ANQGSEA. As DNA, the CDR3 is TGCAGCGTTGGGGGACAACTGAACACTGAAGCTTTCTTT. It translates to CSVGGQLNTEAFF. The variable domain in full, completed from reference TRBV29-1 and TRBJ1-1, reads SAVISQKPSRDICQRGTSLTIQCQVDSQVTMMFWYRQQPGQSLTLIATANQGSEATYESGFVIDKFPISRPNLTFSTLTVSNMSPEDSSIYLCSVGGQLNTEAFFGQGTRLTVV.

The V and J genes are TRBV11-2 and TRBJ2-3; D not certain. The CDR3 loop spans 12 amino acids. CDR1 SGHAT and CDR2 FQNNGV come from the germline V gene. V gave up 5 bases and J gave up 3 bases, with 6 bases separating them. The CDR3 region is CASSRDTDTQYF. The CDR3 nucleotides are TGTGCCAGCAGCCGAGATACAGATACGCAGTATTTT.

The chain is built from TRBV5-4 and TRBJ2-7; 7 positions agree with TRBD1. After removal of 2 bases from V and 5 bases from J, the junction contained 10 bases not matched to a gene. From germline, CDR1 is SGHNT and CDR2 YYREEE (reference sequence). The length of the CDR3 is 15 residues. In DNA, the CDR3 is TGTGCCAGCAGCTTTGACAGGGAACTGATTGACGAGCAGTACTTC. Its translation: CASSFDRELIDEQYF.

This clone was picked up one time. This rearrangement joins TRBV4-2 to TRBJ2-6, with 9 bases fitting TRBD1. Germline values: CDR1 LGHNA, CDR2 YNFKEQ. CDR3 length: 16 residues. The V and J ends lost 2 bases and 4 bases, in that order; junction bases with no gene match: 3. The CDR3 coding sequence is TGTGCCAGCAGCCAACGGACAGGGGCCGGGGCCAACGTCCTGACTTTC. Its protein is CASSQRTGAGANVLTF.

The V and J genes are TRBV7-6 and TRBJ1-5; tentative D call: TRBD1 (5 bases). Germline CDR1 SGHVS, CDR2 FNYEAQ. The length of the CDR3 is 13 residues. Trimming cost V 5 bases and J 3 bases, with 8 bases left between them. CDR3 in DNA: TGTGCCAGCAGCATGGACATCAATCAGCCCCAGCATTTT. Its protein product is CASSMDINQPQHF.

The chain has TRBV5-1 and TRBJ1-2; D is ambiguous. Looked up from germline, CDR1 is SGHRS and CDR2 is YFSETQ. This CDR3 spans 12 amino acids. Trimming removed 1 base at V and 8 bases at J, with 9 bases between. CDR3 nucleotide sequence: TGCGCCAGCAGCTTGCCTCCGGGGGGCTACACCTTC. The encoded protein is CASSLPPGGYTF.

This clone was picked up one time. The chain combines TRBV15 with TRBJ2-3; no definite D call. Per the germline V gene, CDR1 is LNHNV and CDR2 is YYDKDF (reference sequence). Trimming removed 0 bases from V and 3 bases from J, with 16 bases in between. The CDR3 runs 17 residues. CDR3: CATSRDLVAFLTDTQYF. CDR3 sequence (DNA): TGTGCCACCAGCAGAGATCTAGTGGCGTTTTTGACAGATACGCAGTATTTT.

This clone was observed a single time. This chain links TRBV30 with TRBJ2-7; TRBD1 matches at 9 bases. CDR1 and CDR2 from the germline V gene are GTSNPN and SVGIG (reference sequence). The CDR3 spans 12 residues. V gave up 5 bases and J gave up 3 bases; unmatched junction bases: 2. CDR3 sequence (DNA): TGTGCCTGGGGACAGGGGAGCTACGAGCAGTACTTC. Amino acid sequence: CAWGQGSYEQYF.

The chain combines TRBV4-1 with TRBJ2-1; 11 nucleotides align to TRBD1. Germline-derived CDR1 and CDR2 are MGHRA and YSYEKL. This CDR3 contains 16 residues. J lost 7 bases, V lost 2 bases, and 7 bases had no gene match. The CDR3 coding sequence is TGCGCCAGCAGCCAAAAAGGGACAGGGGGGTCGAATGAGCAGTTCTTC. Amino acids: CASSQKGTGGSNEQFF.

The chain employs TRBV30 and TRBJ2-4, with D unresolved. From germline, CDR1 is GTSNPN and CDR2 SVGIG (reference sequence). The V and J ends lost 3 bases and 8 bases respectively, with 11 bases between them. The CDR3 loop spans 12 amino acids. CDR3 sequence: CAWSPNRDIQYF. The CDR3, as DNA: TGTGCCTGGAGCCCAAACCGGGACATTCAGTACTTC.

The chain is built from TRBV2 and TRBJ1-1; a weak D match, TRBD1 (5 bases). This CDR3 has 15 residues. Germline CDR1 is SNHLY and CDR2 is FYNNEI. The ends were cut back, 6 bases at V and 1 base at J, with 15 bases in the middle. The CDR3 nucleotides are TGTGCCAGCAGACTATGGGGGGGGACGAACACTGAAGCTTTCTTT. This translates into CASRLWGGTNTEAFF.

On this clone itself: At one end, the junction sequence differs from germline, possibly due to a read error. For the CDR3, the DNA is TGTGCCAGCAGCCTTAGCGGAAAAGAGGCCCAGTACTTC. Encoded protein: CASSLSGKEAQYF. The chain carries TRBV3-1 (or the pseudogene TRBV3-2) and TRBJ2-5, with D perhaps TRBD2 (6 bases). The CDR3 spans 13 residues. Germline values: CDR1 LGHDT, CDR2 YNNKEL (reference sequence).

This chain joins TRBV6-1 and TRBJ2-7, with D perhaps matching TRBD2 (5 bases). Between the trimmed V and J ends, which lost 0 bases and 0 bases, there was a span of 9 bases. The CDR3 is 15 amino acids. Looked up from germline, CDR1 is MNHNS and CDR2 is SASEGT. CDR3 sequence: CASSEAPGSSYEQYF. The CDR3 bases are TGTGCCAGCAGTGAAGCCCCTGGGAGCTCCTACGAGCAGTACTTC.

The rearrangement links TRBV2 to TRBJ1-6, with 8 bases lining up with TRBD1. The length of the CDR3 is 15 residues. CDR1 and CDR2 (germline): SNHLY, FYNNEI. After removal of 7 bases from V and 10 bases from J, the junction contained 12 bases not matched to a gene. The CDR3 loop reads CASTYGQGARSPLHF. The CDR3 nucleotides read TGTGCCAGCACCTATGGTCAGGGGGCGCGATCACCCCTCCACTTT.

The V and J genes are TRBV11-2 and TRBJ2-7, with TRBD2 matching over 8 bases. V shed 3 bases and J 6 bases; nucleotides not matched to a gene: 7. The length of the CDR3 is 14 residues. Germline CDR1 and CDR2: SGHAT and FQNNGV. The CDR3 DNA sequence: TGTGCCAGCAGCTTCCCCGGGACTAGGGGCGAGCAGTACTTC. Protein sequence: CASSFPGTRGEQYF.

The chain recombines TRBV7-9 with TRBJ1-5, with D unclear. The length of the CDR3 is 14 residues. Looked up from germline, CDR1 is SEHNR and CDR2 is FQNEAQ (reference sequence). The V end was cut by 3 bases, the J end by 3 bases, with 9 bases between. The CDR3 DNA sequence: TGTGCCAGCAGCTTTACCGGGTCCAATCAGCCCCAGCATTTT. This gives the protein CASSFTGSNQPQHF.

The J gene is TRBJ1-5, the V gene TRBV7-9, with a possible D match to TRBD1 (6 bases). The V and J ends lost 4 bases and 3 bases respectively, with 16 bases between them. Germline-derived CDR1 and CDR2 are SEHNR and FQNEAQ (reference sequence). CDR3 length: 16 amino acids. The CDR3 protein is CASSSPLGGDNQPQHF. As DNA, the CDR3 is TGTGCCAGCAGCTCCCCGTTAGGGGGAGACAATCAGCCCCAGCATTTT.

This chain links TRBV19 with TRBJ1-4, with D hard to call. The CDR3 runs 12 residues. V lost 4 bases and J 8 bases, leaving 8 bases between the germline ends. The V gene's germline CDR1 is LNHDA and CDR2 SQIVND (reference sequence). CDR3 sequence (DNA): TGTGCCAGTAGTAAAGAAGCAGAAAAACTGTTTTTT. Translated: CASSKEAEKLFF.

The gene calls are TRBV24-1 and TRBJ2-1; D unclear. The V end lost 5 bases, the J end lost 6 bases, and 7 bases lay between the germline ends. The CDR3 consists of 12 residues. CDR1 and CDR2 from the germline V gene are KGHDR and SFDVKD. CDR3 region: CATSALSNEQFF. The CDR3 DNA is TGTGCCACCAGTGCCCTGAGCAATGAGCAGTTCTTC.

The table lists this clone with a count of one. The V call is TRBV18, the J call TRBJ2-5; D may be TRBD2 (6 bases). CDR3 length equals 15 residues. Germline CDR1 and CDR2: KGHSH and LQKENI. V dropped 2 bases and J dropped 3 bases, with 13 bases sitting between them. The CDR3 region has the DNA TGTGCCAGCTCACCAATGGGGGGACGGGAAGAGACCCAGTACTTC. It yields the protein CASSPMGGREETQYF.

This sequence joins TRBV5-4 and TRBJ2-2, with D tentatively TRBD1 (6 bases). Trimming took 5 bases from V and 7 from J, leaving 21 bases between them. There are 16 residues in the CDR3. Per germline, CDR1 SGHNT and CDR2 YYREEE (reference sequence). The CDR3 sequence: CASSPFGGKTSGELFF. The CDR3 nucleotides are TGTGCCAGCAGTCCATTTGGGGGCAAAACCAGCGGGGAGCTGTTTTTT.

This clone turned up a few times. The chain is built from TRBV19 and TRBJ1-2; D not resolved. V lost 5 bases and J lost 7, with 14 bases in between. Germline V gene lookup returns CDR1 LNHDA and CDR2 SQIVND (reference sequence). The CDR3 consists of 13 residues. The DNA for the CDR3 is TGTGCCAGTAGTTTCTCGGGGTGGAGTGGCTACACCTTC. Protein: CASSFSGWSGYTF. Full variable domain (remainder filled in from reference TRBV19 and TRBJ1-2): DGGITQSPKYLFRKEGQNVTLSCEQNLNHDAMYWYRQDPGQGLRLIYYSQIVNDFQKGDIAEGYSVSREKKESFPLTVTSAQKNPTAFYLCASSFSGWSGYTFGSGTRLTVV.

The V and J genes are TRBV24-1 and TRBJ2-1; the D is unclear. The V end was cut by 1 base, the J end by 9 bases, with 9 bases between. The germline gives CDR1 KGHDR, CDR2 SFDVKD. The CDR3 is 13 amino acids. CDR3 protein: CATSDLSRGEQFF. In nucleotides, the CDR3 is TGTGCCACCAGTGATTTAAGCCGAGGTGAGCAGTTCTTC.

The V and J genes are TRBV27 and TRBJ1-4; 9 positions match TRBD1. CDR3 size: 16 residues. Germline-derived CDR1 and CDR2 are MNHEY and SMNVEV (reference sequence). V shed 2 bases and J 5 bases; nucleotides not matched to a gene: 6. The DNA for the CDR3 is TGTGCCAGCAGTTTAAAATGGGGACAGGGAAATGAAAAACTGTTTTTT. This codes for CASSLKWGQGNEKLFF.

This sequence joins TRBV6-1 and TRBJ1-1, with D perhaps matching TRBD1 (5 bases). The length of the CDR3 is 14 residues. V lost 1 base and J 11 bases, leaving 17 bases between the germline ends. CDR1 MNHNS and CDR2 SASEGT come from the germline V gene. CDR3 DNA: TGTGCCAGCAGTGAAGGGGGCGGCGCAGATAGGGCTTTCTTT. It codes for CASSEGGGADRAFF.

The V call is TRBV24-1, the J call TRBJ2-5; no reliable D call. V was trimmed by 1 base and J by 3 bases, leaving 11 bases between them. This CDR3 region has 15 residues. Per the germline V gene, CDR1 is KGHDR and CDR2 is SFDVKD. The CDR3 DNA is TGTGCCACCAGTGATTTTGGGCAGGCAAAAGAGACCCAGTACTTC. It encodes CATSDFGQAKETQYF.

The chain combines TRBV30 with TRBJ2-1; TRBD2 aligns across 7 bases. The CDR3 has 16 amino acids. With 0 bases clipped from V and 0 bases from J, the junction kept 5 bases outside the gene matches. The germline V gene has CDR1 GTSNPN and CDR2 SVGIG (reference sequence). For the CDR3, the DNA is TGTGCCTGGAGTGTACTGTCTAGCGGCTCCTACAATGAGCAGTTCTTC. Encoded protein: CAWSVLSSGSYNEQFF.

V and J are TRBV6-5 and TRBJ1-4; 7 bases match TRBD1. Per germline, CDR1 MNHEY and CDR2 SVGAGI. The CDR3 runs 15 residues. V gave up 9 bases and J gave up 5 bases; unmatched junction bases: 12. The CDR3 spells CASKASDRPNEKLFF. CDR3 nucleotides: TGTGCCAGTAAGGCTTCGGACAGGCCGAATGAAAAACTGTTTTTT.